This T cell receptor (beta chain) was sequenced in a study of blood T cell repertoires in COVID-19. Whole-study context: COVID-19 samples, acute and convalescent, were from the United States, Italy and Spain.

CDR3 length: 15 amino acids. CDR1 is MNHEY and CDR2 is SVGEGT in the germline V gene. V gave up 8 bases and J gave up 0 bases; unmatched junction bases: 6. Sequenced by immunoSEQ multiplex PCR; TCRdb stores in-frame clones only, minus some. The sample gives approximately 340,000 clones, around four fifths of which show up once; roughly 3% is in the top ten. The sequence came from a man aged 30 to 45 with active or convalescent COVID-19. Specimen: peripheral blood. The J gene is TRBJ2-3, the V gene TRBV6-2 or TRBV6-3; TRBD2 matches 9 bases. CDR3 in DNA: TGTGCCAGCGGCCTTAGCGGGGGAAGCACAGATACGCAGTATTTT. It specifies CASGLSGGSTDTQYF.